The clone carrying this T cell receptor beta chain was detected a few times. Method: immunoSEQ multiplex PCR; TCRdb's copy keeps in-frame clones and lacks some. The data show about 170,000 clones, 90% to 95% seen once. This entry comes from a study of blood T cell repertoires in COVID-19. Study overall: Sites across the United States, Italy and Spain contributed samples from acute and convalescent COVID-19.

V gave up 0 bases and J gave up 0 bases; unmatched junction bases: 3. The CDR3 extends over 17 amino acids. The germline V gene has CDR1 MDHEN and CDR2 SYDVKM. The chain uses TRBV28 and TRBJ1-2; 11 bases are shared with TRBD1. Sequencing was carried out using peripheral blood. The TCR was taken from a man aged 45-60 years with acute or convalescent COVID-19. CDR3 coding DNA: TGTGCCAGCAGTTTATGGGGGGGACAGGGGGCTAACTATGGCTACACCTTC. Translating it yields CASSLWGGQGANYGYTF.